The clone carrying this T cell receptor beta chain was observed at least ten times. The time point was: sample taken at primary tumor resection. Whole RNA from tumor, nontumor lung or frozen PBMC was sequenced unsorted. The presence of a unique molecular identifier marked each TCR cDNA molecule. TCRdb re-derived calls from the 5' RACE reads in MiXCR, one entry per CDR3 protein. The sample holds approximately 39,000 distinct CDR3 sequences; less than 9% are singletons and the top ten take over 25%. The CDR3 loop spans 18 amino acids. Germline V gene sequence: CDR1 MNHNY, CDR2 SVGAGI (reference sequence). The ends were cut back, 2 bases at V and 0 bases at J, with 20 bases in the middle. This sample was included in a study of spatial heterogeneity in lung cancer.

The TCR was taken from a female donor with early-stage non-small cell lung cancer. The rearrangement links TRBV6-6 to TRBJ2-7; a possible D gene is TRBD2 (6 bases). The input for sequencing was PBMCs, taken at surgery. This CDR3 is CASSYELAAASSSYEQYF. CDR3 DNA: TGTGCCAGCAGTTACGAACTAGCCGCGGCGTCCAGCTCCTACGAGCAGTACTTC.